This TCR beta chain emerged from a study of T cells after yellow fever vaccination. With 3 bases clipped from V and 1 base from J, the junction kept 6 bases outside the gene matches. This CDR3 spans 16 amino acids. General study findings and limits: Faster peaking, at day 5 versus 15, marked a secondary response that was weaker.

Details on this clonotype: The target antigen is unknown.

A 5'RACE template-switching step, the method used to make TCR cDNA, added a universal primer site and UMIs. TCRdb ran MiXCR on the 5' RACE reads and lists one entry per CDR3 protein. The table includes under 300,000 distinct CDR3 sequences, 10% to 15% detected once. The rearrangement links TRBV12-3 or TRBV12-4 to TRBJ2-3, with 8 positions matching TRBD2. The TCR originated in a man aged 25-40 years who received the YFV17D yellow fever vaccine. The material sequenced was CD4+ T cells sorted from PBMCs, taken 45 days after the yellow fever booster vaccination. CDR3 amino acids: CASSFTSGGGTDTQYF. DNA for the CDR3: TGTGCCAGCAGTTTTACTAGCGGAGGGGGCACAGATACGCAGTATTTT.